This T cell receptor (beta chain) was identified during a study of identical twins. The CDR3 totals 13 residues. The J segment lost 9 bases and the V segment lost 7 bases, leaving 8 bases of the junction unmatched. CDR1 and CDR2 from the germline V gene are KGHDR and SFDVKD. Study-wide results and caveats: It was cross-sectional statistical analysis, not following the same donors, that the conclusions relied on. Twin pairs' shared out-of-frame alpha sequences were enriched in low generation probability. Fewer insertions marked abundant cord blood beta clonotypes; young adult naive trended weakly, memory not at all.

TCRdb reanalysed the 5' RACE reads using MiXCR and keeps one entry per CDR3 protein. The sample records 230,000 or so distinct CDR3 sequences, around 8.8% being singletons. In this sample, this clonotype turned up many times. Its antigen is not known. These sequences were also reported in another study, on yellow fever vaccine responses in identical twins.

The TCR originated in a woman aged 18-29 years in good health. The sample taken for sequencing was CD8+ T cells sorted from blood. This rearrangement joins TRBV24-1 to TRBJ2-1, with 7 bases aligning to TRBD2. The CDR3 sequence is CATSDTSVGEQFF. CDR3 DNA: TGTGCCACCAGCGACACTAGCGTGGGTGAGCAGTTCTTC.